Listed below are T cell receptor beta chains from one sample, sequenced in a study of CD8+ T cells in alopecia areata. Data came from immunoSEQ multiplex PCR; TCRdb stores just in-frame clones and leaves some out. The sample holds more than 110,000 clones, about 59% seen once. This sample comprised CD8+ T cells sorted from blood, obtained at week 4, from a patient treated with tofacitinib. These receptors all come from a human donor with alopecia areata. The CDR3 runs from the conserved cysteine through the conserved F or W. Each record gives: J gene, V gene, clone size, D gene, CDR3 protein, CDR3 DNA. The D gene is left open where the match is weak. Only some rows state a clone size, as once, few, many or a class for expanded clones.

J: TRBJ2-7
V: TRBV4-1
size: few
D: -
CDR3: CASSQDSSYEQYF
DNA: TGCGCCAGCAGCCAAGATAGCTCATACGAGCAGTACTTC

J: TRBJ2-7
V: TRBV5-1
size: -
D: TRBD1
CDR3: CASSLGQGIYEQYF
DNA: TGCGCCAGCAGCTTGGGACAGGGAATCTACGAGCAGTACTTC

J: TRBJ1-4
V: TRBV7-6
size: -
D: -
CDR3: CASSLGLGEDEKLFF
DNA: TGTGCCAGCAGCTTGGGTCTTGGAGAAGATGAAAAACTGTTTTTT

J: TRBJ2-1
V: TRBV30
size: -
D: -
CDR3: CAWSLGGRNEQFF
DNA: TGTGCCTGGAGTCTTGGAGGGAGAAATGAGCAGTTCTTC

J: TRBJ1-2
V: TRBV14
size: -
D: -
CDR3: CASSQTDHEPMEGYTF
DNA: TGTGCCAGCAGCCAGACCGACCATGAACCTATGGAGGGCTACACCTTC

J: TRBJ2-7
V: TRBV7-9
size: -
D: -
CDR3: CATEVLPRGSYEQYF
DNA: TGTGCCACCGAGGTCCTCCCCAGGGGATCCTACGAGCAGTACTTC

J: TRBJ2-7
V: TRBV29-1
size: -
D: TRBD1
CDR3: CSVENRDSSYEQYF
DNA: TGCAGCGTTGAAAACCGGGACAGCTCCTACGAGCAGTACTTC

J: TRBJ2-7
V: TRBV7-9
size: once
D: -
CDR3: CASSSGPFKLYEQYF
DNA: TGTGCCAGCAGCTCCGGGCCATTCAAGCTCTACGAGCAGTACTTC

J: TRBJ1-5
V: TRBV10-3
size: few
D: -
CDR3: CAISDLGSQPQHF
DNA: TGTGCCATCAGTGATCTTGGGTCCCAGCCCCAGCATTTT

J: TRBJ1-1
V: TRBV23-1
size: -
D: -
CDR3: CASSQSRGRGGTEAFF
DNA: TGCGCCAGCAGTCAATCGAGGGGGAGGGGCGGCACTGAAGCTTTCTTT

J: TRBJ2-3
V: TRBV27
size: few
D: -
CDR3: CASSLSWVGFADTQYF
DNA: TGTGCCAGCAGTTTAAGCTGGGTAGGTTTCGCAGATACGCAGTATTTT

J: TRBJ1-6
V: TRBV9
size: -
D: -
CDR3: CASSVGGSGNSPLHF
DNA: TGTGCCAGCAGCGTAGGGGGCAGTGGAAATTCACCCCTCCACTTT

J: TRBJ2-6
V: TRBV15
size: -
D: -
CDR3: CATSRASDSGANVLTF
DNA: TGTGCCACCAGCAGAGCCTCAGATTCTGGGGCCAACGTCCTGACTTTC

J: TRBJ2-1
V: TRBV5-1
size: few
D: TRBD2
CDR3: CASIGGGPNEQFF
DNA: TGCGCCAGCATCGGCGGGGGGCCCAATGAGCAGTTCTTC

J: TRBJ2-3
V: TRBV7-9
size: -
D: -
CDR3: CASSLATGGRRDTQYF
DNA: TGTGCCAGCAGCTTAGCCACCGGGGGCCGAAGGGATACGCAGTATTTT